These T cell receptor beta chains were read from a single sample in a study of T-cell reconstitution after alpha-beta-depleted transplantation in children. TCRdb reanalysed the PCR reads using MiXCR and keeps one entry per CDR3 protein. The data contain about 15,000 distinct CDR3 sequences, roughly 5.6% of them singletons. Source: PBMCs, taken before TCRalphabeta/CD19-depleted stem cell transplant. The receptors here all came from a boy aged 10-17 years with acute lymphoblastic leukemia, due to receive a stem cell transplant. Both conserved end residues are part of each CDR3. A D gene is named only where the DNA matches it firmly. A row's size may be missing; if present it is once, few, many or a size class.

>19|TRBD2|TRBV5-4|TRBJ2-7|many
TGTGCCAGCAGCTTCTTAGGGTCGTGGCTAGCGGGAGTAACCTACGAGCAGTACTTC
CASSFLGSWLAGVTYEQYF
>13|TRBD1|TRBV2|TRBJ2-2|many
TGTGCCAGCAGACAAGACAGGGCCGGGGAGCTGTTTTTT
CASRQDRAGELFF
>13|NA|TRBV5-1|TRBJ2-3|many
TGCGCCAGCAAGGGAACTTTCACAGATACGCAGTATTTT
CASKGTFTDTQYF
>13|NA|TRBV18|TRBJ1-4|many
TGTGCCAGCTCGCGGACAGAAAATGAAAAACTGTTTTTT
CASSRTENEKLFF
>15|NA|TRBV9|TRBJ2-4|many
TGTGCCAGCAGCCCTGGAGATTGGGCCAAAAACATTCAGTACTTC
CASSPGDWAKNIQYF
>16|NA|TRBV4-2|TRBJ2-1|many
TGTGCCAGCAGCCAAGAGAAGTATGGGCCACGCAATGAGCAGTTCTTC
CASSQEKYGPRNEQFF
>13|NA|TRBV20-1|TRBJ1-4|many
TGCAGTGCTCCTCGACAGAACAATGAAAAACTGTTTTTT
CSAPRQNNEKLFF
>16|TRBD2|TRBV11-2|TRBJ2-5|many
TGTGCCAGCAGCTTAGGGACTAGCGGGGGGGCAGAGACCCAGTACTTC
CASSLGTSGGAETQYF
>15|NA|TRBV19|TRBJ2-1|many
TGTGCCAGTAGTATTCTAGGAGGGAAGGGCAATGAGCAGTTCTTC
CASSILGGKGNEQFF
>15|NA|TRBV2|TRBJ2-7|many
TGTGCCAGCAGTGAGTATGGAACAGCCCCCTACGAGCAGTACTTC
CASSEYGTAPYEQYF
>18|TRBD1|TRBV20-1|TRBJ1-5|many
TGCAGTGCTAGAGACCGGGACAGTATGATGAGGGTTAATCAGCCCCAGCATTTT
CSARDRDSMMRVNQPQHF
>14|NA|TRBV6-1|TRBJ2-6|NA
TGTGCCAGCGTCGGGGGGCTGGGGGCCAACGTCCTGACTTTC
CASVGGLGANVLTF
>15|NA|TRBV7-6|TRBJ2-7|many
TGTGCCAGCAGCCCCTCAAGGGGGATCAAATACGAGCAGTACTTC
CASSPSRGIKYEQYF
>15|TRBD2|TRBV19|TRBJ2-1|NA
TGTGCCAGTAGTTTAGCGGGGGGGCCGTACAATGAGCAGTTCTTC
CASSLAGGPYNEQFF
>15|TRBD1|TRBV7-9|TRBJ1-1|many
TGTGCCAGCAACAGACAGACAGGGAAGAACACTGAAGCTTTCTTT
CASNRQTGKNTEAFF
>18|NA|TRBV20-1|TRBJ1-6|many
TGCAGTGCTAGAGATCCCTCGGGAGGTAACCTAGGGAATTCACCCCTCCACTTT
CSARDPSGGNLGNSPLHF
>12|TRBD1|TRBV11-2|TRBJ2-4|many
TGTGCCAGCCAGGGACAGGGGGTTATTCAGTACTTC
CASQGQGVIQYF
>12|TRBD1|TRBV29-1|TRBJ2-5|medium-sized
TGCAGCACGAACAGGGGGATGGAGACCCAGTACTTC
CSTNRGMETQYF
>14|TRBD1|TRBV12-3/TRBV12-4|TRBJ2-1|medium-sized
TGTGCCAGCAGTTTTAGGGGACAGGGTCCTGAGCAGTTCTTC
CASSFRGQGPEQFF
>16|NA|TRBV28|TRBJ2-5|many
TGTGCCAGCAGGGCCCGGAGGGCTCCCCCCAAAGAGACCCAGTACTTC
CASRARRAPPKETQYF
>15|NA|TRBV11-2|TRBJ2-4|many
TGTGCCAGCAGCCCTACACGGACTCCCAAAAACATTCAGTACTTC
CASSPTRTPKNIQYF
>13|NA|TRBV11-3|TRBJ1-3|many
TGTGCCAGCAGCTTGAACTCCGGAAACACCATATATTTT
CASSLNSGNTIYF
>15|NA|TRBV11-2|TRBJ2-7|many
TGTGCCAGCAGCCTTCTAGCAGGGTCCCCCTACGAGCAGTACTTC
CASSLLAGSPYEQYF
>11|NA|TRBV2|TRBJ2-4|many
TGTGCCAGCAGTGAGGGCAGGGCCCGCGACTTC
CASSEGRARDF
>19|TRBD2|TRBV6-1|TRBJ2-1|NA
TGTGCCAGCAGAGAACCGGGACTAGCGGGAGTCCTTGGCTACAATGAGCAGTTCTTC
CASREPGLAGVLGYNEQFF
>13|NA|TRBV30|TRBJ1-1|few
TGTGCCTGGAGTGTACCTATATCCACTGAAGCTTTCTTT
CAWSVPISTEAFF
>12|NA|TRBV7-6|TRBJ2-2|NA
TGTGCCAGCAGCCCAATTACCGGGGAGCTGTTTTTT
CASSPITGELFF
>16|TRBD2|TRBV4-2|TRBJ2-1|NA
TGTGCCAGGAGCCCCGGGACTAGCCCCCTTCGGAATGAGCAGTTCTTC
CARSPGTSPLRNEQFF
>19|TRBD1|TRBV12-3/TRBV12-4|TRBJ2-6|many
TGTGCCAGCAGCCCCTTTTGGGACAGCGCAATCTTCGGGGCCAACGTCCTGACTTTC
CASSPFWDSAIFGANVLTF
>14|NA|TRBV14|TRBJ1-3|many
TGTGCCAGCAGCCAAGGATACTCTGGAAACACCATATATTTT
CASSQGYSGNTIYF
>13|TRBD1|TRBV7-2|TRBJ1-2|many
TGTGCCAGCAGATCGACAGGGAAGAGGGGCTACACCTTC
CASRSTGKRGYTF
>16|TRBD1|TRBV23-1|TRBJ1-5|once
TGCGCCAGCAGTCAAGACAACCAGGGGGCGGCTCAGCCCCAGCATTTT
CASSQDNQGAAQPQHF
>14|NA|TRBV6-2/TRBV6-3|TRBJ2-3|NA
TGTGCCAGCAGAACGGGGGTCTTGTTGGATACGCAGTATTTT
CASRTGVLLDTQYF
>17|NA|TRBV11-2|TRBJ2-7|many
TGTGCCAGCAGCTTAGATCGGGCTACCGCTCTATCCTACGAGCAGTACTTC
CASSLDRATALSYEQYF
>17|NA|TRBV20-1|TRBJ1-4|many
TGCAGTGCTAGAGAGGGCCCCTTATTCGCAACTAATGAAAAACTGTTTTTT
CSAREGPLFATNEKLFF
>14|NA|TRBV7-2|TRBJ2-7|many
TGTGCCAGCAGCTCCCACTCCTGGGTGGCCGAGCAGTACTTC
CASSSHSWVAEQYF
>14|NA|TRBV4-3|TRBJ2-7|many
TGCGCCAGCTGCCAAGATGGCGCTGCCTACGAGCAGTACTTC
CASCQDGAAYEQYF
>21|NA|TRBV4-1|TRBJ1-5|medium-sized
TGCGCCAGCAGCCAAGAATACTCGGGATTTAATCTCTGGTCGGGGGATCAGCCCCAGCATTTT
CASSQEYSGFNLWSGDQPQHF
>15|TRBD2|TRBV20-1|TRBJ2-7|medium-sized
TGCAGTGCTAGAGATCTAAAGGGAGGGGCTCTCGAGCAGTACTTC
CSARDLKGGALEQYF
>14|TRBD1|TRBV5-1|TRBJ2-7|many
TGCGCCAGCAAACATTGGACAGGGTTTTTCGAGCAGTACTTC
CASKHWTGFFEQYF
>15|NA|TRBV12-3/TRBV12-4|TRBJ1-2|many
TGTGCCAGCAGTTTCGGACTTGGACCGAGCTATGGCTACACCTTC
CASSFGLGPSYGYTF
>16|NA|TRBV4-3|TRBJ1-2|many
TGCGCCAGCAGCCAAGACTGGAAAGGGTCTAACTATGGCTACACCTTC
CASSQDWKGSNYGYTF
>15|TRBD1|TRBV5-4|TRBJ2-7|many
TGTGCCAGCAGCCCTGTGGGGACAGGGCTTTCCGAGCAGTACTTC
CASSPVGTGLSEQYF
>13|NA|TRBV7-2|TRBJ2-1|many
TGTGCCAGCAGCAACGAAAGGACTTCGAAGCAGTTCTTC
CASSNERTSKQFF
>12|NA|TRBV5-3|TRBJ2-3|NA
TGTGCCAGAAGCTTGGCCGGTGATACGCAGTATTTT
CARSLAGDTQYF
>15|TRBD1|TRBV12-3/TRBV12-4|TRBJ2-7|many
TGTGCCAGCAGTTTAGGGGGACAGGGTTACTACGAGCAGTACTTC
CASSLGGQGYYEQYF
>17|NA|TRBV28|TRBJ2-6|many
TGTGCCAGCAGAAACCTGGGGGTCAGCTCTGGGGCCAACGTCCTGACTTTC
CASRNLGVSSGANVLTF
>12|NA|TRBV5-4|TRBJ1-5|many
TGTGCCAGCAGCTTGGGAGGGGGGCCCCAGCATTTT
CASSLGGGPQHF
>15|TRBD1|TRBV5-1|TRBJ2-2|many
TGCGCCAGCAGCTTGGGAAACAGGGGATCCGGGGAGCTGTTTTTT
CASSLGNRGSGELFF
>14|NA|TRBV5-4|TRBJ2-7|many
TGTGCCAGCAGCTTGGGTCGGGGCTCCTACGAGCAGTACTTC
CASSLGRGSYEQYF
>17|NA|TRBV15|TRBJ2-1|medium-sized
TGTGCCACCAGCAGAGCCAGGGTAATTGATCCCTACAATGAGCAGTTCTTC
CATSRARVIDPYNEQFF
>16|NA|TRBV5-5|TRBJ1-5|many
TGTGCCAGCAGCCCCTTTTATTCCAGTCAAGGCCAGCCCCAGCATTTT
CASSPFYSSQGQPQHF
>14|NA|TRBV6-5|TRBJ1-1|many
TGTGCCAGCAGTTACTCGACTCCGAACACTGAAGCTTTCTTT
CASSYSTPNTEAFF
>14|TRBD2|TRBV28|TRBJ2-5|many
TGTGCCAGCACTCGGGGGGGAAGCCAAGAGACCCAGTACTTC
CASTRGGSQETQYF
>16|TRBD1|TRBV5-1|TRBJ2-3|many
TGCGCCAGCAGCGCCTCGCCGGGACAGGCCACAGATACGCAGTATTTT
CASSASPGQATDTQYF